The 30 T cell receptor beta chains presented below share a single source sample, sequenced in a study of blood T cells in healthy people across ages. Primers used in a second PCR of roughly 6 to 11 cycles were a sample-barcoded 5' primer and a J-beta primer mix. Each CDR3 protein is one row after TCRdb ran MiXCR on the 5' RACE reads. The data contain over 950,000 distinct CDR3 sequences, under 40% of them seen just once; the ten biggest clones take up around 13%. The sequencing sample was made of blood. The receptors originated from a man between 18 and 35 years old in good health.

V gene TRBV6-1 combines with J gene TRBJ2-3, with unresolved D. Trimming removed 2 bases at V and 10 bases at J, with 10 bases between. In germline, CDR1 is MNHNS, CDR2 SASEGT. The CDR3 extends over 12 amino acids. CDR3 DNA sequence: TGTGCCAGCAGTGAAAGCAGGAAGGCGCAGTATTTT. This gives the protein CASSESRKAQYF.

The chain combines TRBV7-8 with TRBJ1-2; D remains unclear. The CDR3 runs 14 residues. The germline V and J ends were trimmed by 3 bases and 1 base, with 9 bases remaining between them. Germline CDR1 SGHVS, CDR2 FQNEAQ. CDR3 nucleotides: TGTGCCAGCAGCTTCGGGAACGATAACTATGGCTACACCTTC. Its protein is CASSFGNDNYGYTF.

This clonotype was seen more than once but under ten times. This sequence joins TRBV6-2 or TRBV6-3 and TRBJ2-5; TRBD1 or TRBD2 may be the D gene (5 bases each). The CDR3 is made up of 13 amino acids. Germline V gene sequence: CDR1 MNHEY, CDR2 SVGEGT. Trimming stripped 8 bases from V and 2 bases from J, with 12 bases between. The CDR3: CASAKGRQETQYF. The DNA for the CDR3 is TGTGCCAGCGCCAAGGGACGGCAAGAGACCCAGTACTTC.

V gene TRBV4-3 combines with J gene TRBJ1-6; D call uncertain. Per the germline V gene, CDR1 is LGHNA and CDR2 is YSLEER. V shed 1 base and J shed 4 bases, with 8 bases lying between them. CDR3 length: 15 amino acids. The CDR3 DNA reads TGCGCCAGCAGCCAAGGGACGGGTTATAATTCACCCCTCCACTTT. Amino acid sequence: CASSQGTGYNSPLHF.

This chain uses TRBV12-3 or TRBV12-4 with TRBJ2-1; 7 nucleotides agree with TRBD2. CDR3 size: 18 residues. J lost 1 base, V lost 5 bases, and 14 bases had no gene match. The chain's CDR3 is CASSPRGSGVLSYNEQFF. CDR3 nucleotide sequence: TGTGCCAGCAGTCCCCGGGGGAGCGGGGTTTTATCCTACAATGAGCAGTTCTTC.

The rearrangement links TRBV20-1 to TRBJ2-3; no clear D gene. In germline, CDR1 is DFQATT, CDR2 SNEGSKA (reference sequence). The CDR3 spans 13 residues. V was clipped by 6 bases and J by 2 bases, with 12 bases between them. The CDR3 is CSAPDGSTDTQYF. In DNA form, the CDR3 reads TGCAGTGCCCCGGACGGATCCACAGATACGCAGTATTTT.

For this clonotype: A clone one base away is much larger, so this may be a read error. The CDR3 reads CASSWEAVYGYTF. The CDR3 DNA sequence: TGCGCCAGCAGCTGGGAGGCAGTCTATGGCTACACCTTC. V and J are TRBV5-1 and TRBJ1-2; D uncertain. The germline V gene encodes CDR1 SGHRS and CDR2 YFSETQ. This CDR3 spans 13 amino acids. Trimming took off 3 bases at V and 4 bases at J, with 10 bases between the two ends.

V usage is TRBV20-1 and J usage is TRBJ2-5; 8 bases agree with TRBD1. The V gene end was trimmed by 2 bases and the J gene end by 5 bases; junction bases not matched to a gene: 7. From germline, CDR1 is DFQATT and CDR2 SNEGSKA (reference sequence). The CDR3 runs to 14 residues. The CDR3 bases are TGCAGTGCTAGACCGACAGGGGATCCGGAGACCCAGTACTTC. Translated: CSARPTGDPETQYF.

The rearrangement uses TRBV3-1 and TRBJ2-3; D might be TRBD2 (7 bases). The CDR3 has 15 amino acids. V lost 4 bases and J lost 4, with 15 bases in between. Germline V gene data show CDR1 as LGHDT and CDR2 as YNNKEL (reference sequence). CDR3 residues: CASSPTGRGSDTQYF. The CDR3 coding sequence is TGTGCCAGCAGCCCGACGGGGAGGGGGTCAGATACGCAGTATTTT.

V gene TRBV6-2 or TRBV6-3 combines with J gene TRBJ2-5, with 9 bases fitting TRBD2. Germline lookup yields CDR1 MNHEY and CDR2 SVGEGT. V lost 6 bases, J lost 2 bases, and 7 bases stayed unmatched. The CDR3 extends over 15 amino acids. Here the CDR3 reads CASSQGLASQETQYF. CDR3 nucleotide sequence: TGTGCCAGCAGCCAAGGACTAGCGTCTCAAGAGACCCAGTACTTC.

The rearrangement links TRBV28 to TRBJ2-5, with 7 positions matching TRBD2. Trimming removed 2 bases from V and 14 bases from J; junction bases left unmatched: 5. The CDR3 has 11 amino acids. Germline V lookup: CDR1 MDHEN, CDR2 SYDVKM. The CDR3 DNA sequence: TGTGCCAGCAGTTTAGCGGGGGAGGCCTACTTC. Translating it yields CASSLAGEAYF.

The chain has TRBV2 and TRBJ2-2, with 12 bases lining up with TRBD2. CDR1 and CDR2 (germline): SNHLY, FYNNEI. Trimming removed 6 bases from V and 2 bases from J; junction bases left unmatched: 7. The CDR3 spans 17 residues. CDR3 protein: CASRSLAGGPNTGELFF. For the CDR3, the DNA is TGTGCCAGCAGAAGCCTAGCGGGGGGGCCAAACACCGGGGAGCTGTTTTTT.

This clonotype occurred a few times. The chain joins TRBV20-1 to TRBJ1-6, with D uncertain. The germline CDR1 and CDR2 sequences are DFQATT and SNEGSKA (reference sequence). The CDR3 has 14 residues. The V end lost 5 bases, the J end lost 3 bases, and 11 bases lay between the germline ends. CDR3 DNA sequence: TGCAGTGCTCCAGAGGGCAGCTATAATTCACCCCTCCACTTT. It encodes CSAPEGSYNSPLHF.

The rearrangement links TRBV5-1 to TRBJ1-4; perhaps TRBD1 as D (6 bases). V lost 5 bases and J 1 base, leaving 18 bases between the germline ends. CDR3 length equals 17 residues. Germline lookup yields CDR1 SGHRS and CDR2 YFSETQ. The CDR3 here is CASRLGHQSVTNEKLFF. The CDR3 DNA reads as TGCGCCAGCAGGCTGGGACACCAATCTGTAACTAATGAAAAACTGTTTTTT.

The gene calls are TRBV12-3 or TRBV12-4 and TRBJ2-4; D remains unclear. CDR3 size: 15 residues. The ends were cut back, 6 bases at V and 5 bases at J, with 17 bases in the middle. The CDR3 sequence: CASSRSASFQNIQYF. In DNA form, the CDR3 reads TGTGCCAGCAGCAGATCTGCGAGTTTCCAAAACATTCAGTACTTC.

This rearrangement joins TRBV6-2 or TRBV6-3 to TRBJ2-7; the match to TRBD2 covers 9 bases. The V segment lost 9 bases and the J segment 7 bases; nucleotides outside the gene matches: 13. CDR3 length: 14 residues. Looked up from germline, CDR1 is MNHEY and CDR2 is SVGEGT. The CDR3 reads CASWASGAYNEQYF. In DNA form, the CDR3 reads TGTGCCAGTTGGGCTAGCGGGGCTTACAATGAGCAGTACTTC.

This clonotype was seen more than once but under ten times. This rearrangement joins TRBV10-3 to TRBJ1-1; D is possibly TRBD1 (6 bases). Germline V gene sequence: CDR1 ENHRY, CDR2 SYGVKD. The CDR3 contains 14 residues. V gave up 4 bases and J gave up 5 bases, with 14 bases separating them. This CDR3 reads CAISVGGRGTEAFF. Here the CDR3 DNA reads TGTGCCATCAGTGTAGGGGGTAGGGGGACTGAAGCTTTCTTT.

The table lists this clonotype with many counts. The chain recombines TRBV24-1 with TRBJ2-3; 9 bases map to TRBD1. After removal of 7 bases from V and 2 bases from J, the junction contained 6 bases not matched to a gene. The CDR3 is 15 amino acids. Germline CDR1 and CDR2: KGHDR and SFDVKD. In DNA, the CDR3 is TGTGCCACCAGCGCCGGGACAGGGTACACAGATACGCAGTATTTT. Translated: CATSAGTGYTDTQYF.

The rearrangement uses TRBV9 and TRBJ2-3; tentatively, D is TRBD1 or TRBD2 (6 bases each). With 3 bases removed from V and 5 bases from J, the gap between germline ends came to 16 bases. There are 15 residues in the CDR3. Germline loops: CDR1 SGDLS, CDR2 YYNGEE. The CDR3 sequence is CASSAGAGSKDTQYF. The CDR3 DNA reads as TGTGCCAGCAGCGCGGGGGCAGGGTCCAAAGATACGCAGTATTTT.

V gene TRBV7-2 combines with J gene TRBJ2-5; maybe TRBD1 (6 bases). The V end was cut by 5 bases, the J end by 11 bases, with 21 bases between. The CDR3 runs 14 residues. Germline V gene lookup returns CDR1 SGHTA and CDR2 FQGNSA. CDR3 in amino acids: CASSTQQGSYGQYF. CDR3 sequence (DNA): TGTGCCAGCAGCACCCAACAGGGTTCCTACGGGCAGTACTTC.

V gene TRBV18 combines with J gene TRBJ2-5; TRBD2 is a possible D gene (5 bases). The end of the DNA aligns better with TRBJ2-7, so the J call may be wrong. This CDR3 has 12 amino acids. Germline CDR1 is KGHSH and CDR2 is LQKENI. The DNA of the CDR3 is TGTGCCAGCTCTGACGGGCGGGACGAGCAGTACTTC. This encodes CASSDGRDEQYF.

The sample holds a few counts of this clonotype. The chain couples TRBV4-2 to TRBJ2-1, with a weak D call TRBD2 (5 bases). This CDR3 has 15 amino acids. The germline V and J ends were trimmed by 4 bases and 4 bases, with 14 bases remaining between them. The V gene's germline CDR1 is LGHNA and CDR2 YNFKEQ. The DNA for the CDR3 is TGTGCCAGCAGCCCCAATCCAACGGGGTACAATGAGCAGTTCTTC. This encodes CASSPNPTGYNEQFF.

This clonotype was observed once. The CDR3 spells CASSHWGAFYGYTF. CDR3 coding DNA: TGTGCCAGCAGCCATTGGGGGGCGTTTTATGGCTACACCTTC. The rearrangement links TRBV7-9 to TRBJ1-2, with D perhaps TRBD1 (6 bases). CDR3 length: 14 residues. V lost 5 bases, J lost 5 bases, and 15 bases lay in between. The germline CDR1 and CDR2 sequences are SEHNR and FQNEAQ (reference sequence). The variable domain in full, completed from reference TRBV7-9 and TRBJ1-2, reads DTGVSQNPRHKITKRGQNVTFRCDPISEHNRLYWYRQTLGQGPEFLTYFQNEAQLEKSRLLSDRFSAERPKGSFSTLEIQRTEQGDSAMYLCASSHWGAFYGYTFGSGTRLTVV.

This clonotype was observed a handful of times. This rearrangement joins TRBV29-1 to TRBJ1-2; tentative D call: TRBD1 (6 bases). With 7 bases removed from V and 2 bases from J, the gap between germline ends came to 17 bases. Germline assignment: CDR1 SQVTM and CDR2 ANQGSEA. This CDR3 spans 14 amino acids. CDR3 DNA sequence: TGCAGCGCCAAGGGACAACTGCCCAACTATGGCTACACCTTC. It encodes CSAKGQLPNYGYTF.

CDR3 amino acids: CASSRAGSDSPLHF. CDR3 nucleotide sequence: TGCGCCAGCAGCCGGGCAGGGTCAGATTCACCCCTCCACTTT. The chain joins TRBV4-3 to TRBJ1-6, with D possibly matching TRBD1 (5 bases). The CDR3 sequence is 14 residues long. V was trimmed by 4 bases and J by 8 bases, leaving 12 bases between them. In germline, CDR1 is LGHNA, CDR2 YSLEER.

The chain links TRBV20-1 to TRBJ1-1, with D perhaps matching TRBD1 (6 bases). Trimming removed 4 bases from V and 5 bases from J, with 14 bases in between. Germline V CDR1 and CDR2: DFQATT, SNEGSKA (reference sequence). The CDR3 is 13 amino acids. The CDR3: CSATEEGGTEAFF. As DNA, the CDR3 is TGCAGTGCTACCGAGGAGGGGGGTACTGAAGCTTTCTTT.

This clonotype turned up a few times. CDR3 DNA: TGTGCCAGCAGCTTGGTTACGGGAAAGGACTATGGCTACACCTTC. Translated: CASSLVTGKDYGYTF. The V gene is TRBV5-5, the J gene TRBJ1-2; D is ambiguous. Trimming removed 0 bases from V and 3 bases from J, with 12 bases in between. Germline V lookup: CDR1 SGHKS, CDR2 YYEKEE (reference sequence). The CDR3 is 15 residues long.

The J gene is TRBJ2-1, the V gene TRBV20-1; no reliable D call. The DNA matches TRBJ2-7 better at its end, which makes the J call doubtful. The germline V gene encodes CDR1 DFQATT and CDR2 SNEGSKA (reference sequence). This CDR3 spans 15 amino acids. CDR3 sequence: CSASGLRISYNEQYF. CDR3 in DNA: TGCAGTGCTAGTGGATTGCGGATATCTTACAATGAGCAGTACTTC.

With regard to this clonotype: Germline and junction disagree at one end, which may indicate a read error. The chain joins TRBV7-7 to TRBJ2-3; 8 nucleotides agree with TRBD2. CDR3 size: 16 residues. Germline values: CDR1 SSHAT, CDR2 FNYEAQ (reference sequence). CDR3 sequence (DNA): TGTGCTAGCAGCCCCAGCGGGGGTCGCTCCCCAGATACGCAGTATTTT. It encodes CASSPSGGRSPDTQYF.

This rearrangement joins TRBV28 to TRBJ1-2; D perhaps matches TRBD1 (5 bases). The V gene lost 2 bases and the J gene lost 2 bases, with 12 bases spanning the gap. CDR3 length: 15 amino acids. Germline V CDR1 and CDR2: MDHEN, SYDVKM. Written as DNA, the CDR3 is TGTGCCAGCAGTTTAGTATTGGGGCAGAACTATGGCTACACCTTC. This encodes CASSLVLGQNYGYTF.